A single TCR beta chain is shown here with its context. The antigen is undetermined. Donors included only healthy HIV-negative adults lacking recent acute infections or vaccinations. About 91 million PBMCs served as the genomic DNA source for unsorted samples. The sample belongs to a study of shared clonotypes between healthy human individuals. CDR1 is MNHEY, CDR2 SVGAGI, per germline. This CDR3 is built from 16 residues. The ends were cut back, 2 bases at V and 3 bases at J, with 16 bases in the middle. Clones were read by immunoSEQ multiplex PCR, and TCRdb kept only the in-frame ones, dropping some. The data show approximately 500,000 clones, 60% to 80% seen once. Findings and caveats of the study: An expected dependence of interdonor clonotype sharing on sequencing depth was noted. Few donors restricted represented genetic and exposure-history diversity.

V is TRBV6-5 and J is TRBJ1-2, with D uncertain. This receptor was obtained from a woman aged 35 to 49 in good health. Some clones in this sample may be carry-over from other donors' samples. Source material: PBMCs. CDR3 in amino acids: CASSYDIYEGDYGYTF. DNA for the CDR3: TGTGCCAGCAGTTACGATATATATGAGGGAGACTATGGCTACACCTTC.